Below, one TCR beta chain is given with its context. Its cognate antigen is unknown. This CDR3 region has 15 residues. The V gene lost 6 bases and the J gene lost 8 bases, with 19 bases spanning the gap. The V gene's germline CDR1 is SGHAT and CDR2 FQNNGV. The PCR made use of 60 Vbeta and 13 Jbeta primers. The data were produced by immunoSEQ multiplex PCR, yet TCRdb's version contains in-frame clones alone and is incomplete. This table holds 120,000 or so clones, around 80% found once. This record belongs to a study of cytomegalovirus exposure and HLA in healthy donors. The study's findings and limits: A missense DCLRE1C variant was associated with V- and J-gene trimming of TCR beta chains in a later analysis, and an independent cohort replicated the association.

The sequence was collected from a man younger than 45 in good health and CMV-seropositive. The sample comprised PBMCs. The chain has TRBV11-2 and TRBJ1-4, with TRBD1 as a possible D gene (6 bases). The CDR3 reads CASRSPAGAREKLFF. For the CDR3, the DNA is TGTGCCAGCAGAAGTCCGGCGGGGGCCCGAGAAAAACTGTTTTTT.